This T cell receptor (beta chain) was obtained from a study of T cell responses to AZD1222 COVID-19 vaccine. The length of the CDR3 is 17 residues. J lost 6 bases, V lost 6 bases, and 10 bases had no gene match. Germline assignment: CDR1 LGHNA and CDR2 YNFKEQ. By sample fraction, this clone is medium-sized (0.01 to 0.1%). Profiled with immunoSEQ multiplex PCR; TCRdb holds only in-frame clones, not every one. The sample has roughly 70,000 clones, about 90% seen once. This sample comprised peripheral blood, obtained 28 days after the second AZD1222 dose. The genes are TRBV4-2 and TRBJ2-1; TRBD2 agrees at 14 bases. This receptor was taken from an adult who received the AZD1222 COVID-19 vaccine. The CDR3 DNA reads TGTGCCAGCAGGGGGACTAGCGGGAGCGGTGGGGGCAATGAGCAGTTCTTC. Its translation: CASRGTSGSGGGNEQFF.